The table lists the clone carrying this T cell receptor (beta chain) with a count of one. What it binds is not known. The sample belongs to a study of radiotherapy plus CTLA-4 blockade in lung cancer. About the research overall: Of the patients, 15% to 20% showed objective responses and about 29% attained disease control. Study findings and constraints: In blood, early T cell clone dynamics reportedly predicted response best, together with interferon-beta. An expansion of tumor-derived TCR clones occurred in blood after radiotherapy plus ipilimumab.

Sequenced by immunoSEQ multiplex PCR; TCRdb stores in-frame clones only, minus some. This table has around 55,000 clones, just under 85% appearing once. Trimming pared 1 base from V and 5 bases from J, leaving 16 bases between. From germline, CDR1 is SGHDT and CDR2 YYEEEE. CDR3 size: 15 residues. The sample was peripheral blood, taken from a patient treated with radiotherapy plus ipilimumab. This TCR was recovered from a human donor with non-small cell lung cancer whose response to radiotherapy plus ipilimumab could not be evaluated. The V and J genes are TRBV5-6 and TRBJ2-7, with D unresolved. Written as DNA, the CDR3 is TGTGCCAGCAGCTTGCCACCCCCAGTGATCCACGAGCAGTACTTC. This codes for CASSLPPPVIHEQYF.